A single sample gave rise to the 18 T cell receptor beta chains below, sequenced in a study of blood T cell repertoires in COVID-19. Some clones are missing from TCRdb's copy, which holds only in-frame ones; the method was immunoSEQ multiplex PCR. Among 60,000 to 85,000 clones listed, 90% were seen once. The sequencing input was peripheral blood. The receptors derive from a man in his fifties with acute or convalescent COVID-19.

The V gene is TRBV4-1, the J gene TRBJ2-1; TRBD1 aligns across 7 bases. Unmatched junction bases numbered 7, after V lost 1 base and J lost 7 bases. In germline, CDR1 is MGHRA, CDR2 YSYEKL. This CDR3 contains 15 residues. The CDR3 loop is CASSQARGTQNEQFF. CDR3 bases: TGCGCCAGCAGCCAAGCCAGGGGGACCCAGAATGAGCAGTTCTTC.

This chain links TRBV5-1 with TRBJ2-1; the match to TRBD1 covers 9 bases. From germline, CDR1 is SGHRS and CDR2 YFSETQ. V lost 0 bases to trimming and J lost 0 bases; unmatched junction nucleotides: 10. The CDR3 runs 19 residues. The DNA of the CDR3 is TGCGCCAGCAGCTTGGTGAGGCGGACAGGGGAAAGCTCCTACAATGAGCAGTTCTTC. Translating gives CASSLVRRTGESSYNEQFF.

This clone was seen a single time. J is TRBJ2-7 and V is TRBV19; D gene ambiguous. V was pared by 0 bases and J by 3 bases, with 6 bases between. CDR1 is LNHDA, CDR2 SQIVND, per germline (reference sequence). The CDR3 spans 13 residues. DNA for the CDR3: TGTGCCAGTAGTATAGATGAGGTCTACGAGCAGTACGTC. Its protein product is CASSIDEVYEQYV.

The rearrangement joins TRBV28 to TRBJ2-3; weak D call: TRBD1 (5 bases). V dropped 4 bases and J dropped 11 bases, with 13 bases sitting between them. This CDR3 contains 12 residues. Germline V CDR1 and CDR2: MDHEN, SYDVKM. CDR3 DNA: TGTGCCAGCAGTTCTGCAGGGCATTGGCAGTATTTT. Its translation is CASSSAGHWQYF. The full variable domain, with the rest looked up from reference TRBV28 and TRBJ2-3, is DVKVTQSSRYLVKRTGEKVFLECVQDMDHENMFWYRQDPGLGLRLIYFSYDVKMKEKGDIPEGYSVSREKKERFSLILESASTNQTSMYLCASSSAGHWQYFGPGTRLTVL.

This sequence joins TRBV7-9 and TRBJ2-1, with 11 bases lining up with TRBD2. V lost 7 bases, J lost 3 bases, and 5 bases stayed unmatched. The CDR3 totals 15 residues. CDR1 is SEHNR and CDR2 is FQNEAQ in the germline V gene (reference sequence). The CDR3 region is CASNPGTSGYNEQFF. DNA for the CDR3: TGTGCCAGCAACCCCGGGACTAGCGGCTACAATGAGCAGTTCTTC.

The chain joins TRBV4-2 to TRBJ2-5; D uncertain. Trimming cost V 1 base and J 5 bases, with 17 bases left between them. CDR1 is LGHNA, CDR2 YNFKEQ, per germline. This CDR3 region has 16 residues. CDR3 nucleotides: TGTGCCAGCAGCCAAGTCCCCGCCCTAGACGTGGAGACCCAGTACTTC. It codes for CASSQVPALDVETQYF.

In DNA, the CDR3 is TGTGCCAGCAGCGAACGGCCCGGTACACGGAGAGAAGCTTTCTTT. Translation: CASSERPGTRREAFF. V is TRBV9 and J is TRBJ1-1; no firm D call. The CDR3 sequence is 15 residues long. Trimming took 3 bases from V and 8 from J, leaving 20 bases between them. CDR1 and CDR2 from the germline V gene are SGDLS and YYNGEE.

The CDR3 nucleotides read TGTGCCAGCAGCACGAACCGGGACAGGGGAGGGGGCACTGAAGCTTTCTTT. Translated, it gives CASSTNRDRGGGTEAFF. The chain carries TRBV6-2 or TRBV6-3 and TRBJ1-1, with 10 bases lining up with TRBD1. Looked up from germline, CDR1 is MNHEY and CDR2 is SVGEGT. V was pared by 6 bases and J by 4 bases, with 14 bases of the junction left unmatched. The CDR3 is 17 amino acids.

The chain has TRBV5-4 and TRBJ2-3; possible D gene TRBD1, 5 bases. The CDR3 contains 14 residues. V gave up 4 bases and J gave up 2 bases, with 11 bases separating them. Germline V lookup: CDR1 SGHNT, CDR2 YYREEE (reference sequence). The CDR3 loop is CASSLDILTDTQYF. CDR3 bases: TGTGCCAGCAGCCTGGACATCCTCACAGATACGCAGTATTTT.

Only one count was recorded for this clone. The V call is TRBV6-5, the J call TRBJ2-1; 13 bases line up with TRBD2. V gave up 10 bases and J gave up 6 bases; unmatched junction bases: 3. The CDR3 is 13 residues long. The germline gives CDR1 MNHEY, CDR2 SVGAGI. CDR3: CATRTSGSNEQFF. The CDR3, as DNA: TGTGCCACAAGGACTAGCGGGAGCAATGAGCAGTTCTTC.

In DNA form, the CDR3 reads TGTGCCAGCAGCCAAGATATTATTGGGGGGGAGACCCAGTACTTC. Protein: CASSQDIIGGETQYF. This chain uses TRBV3-1 (or the pseudogene TRBV3-2) with TRBJ2-5; TRBD2 might be the D (6 bases). This CDR3 has 15 amino acids. Germline V gives CDR1 LGHDT, CDR2 YNNKEL (reference sequence). The ends were cut back, 0 bases at V and 5 bases at J, with 13 bases in the middle.

This chain joins TRBV7-9 and TRBJ2-1; 8 bases match TRBD2. In germline, CDR1 is SEHNR, CDR2 FQNEAQ (reference sequence). The CDR3 contains 16 residues. Trimming at V came to 5 bases and at J to 5 bases, leaving 11 bases not matched to a gene. Written as DNA, the CDR3 is TGTGCCAGCAGCCCCCATATCGGAGCGGGGGACAATGAGCAGTTCTTC. This translates into CASSPHIGAGDNEQFF.

This clone was detected once. J is TRBJ2-2 and V is TRBV5-1, with unresolved D. The germline CDR1 and CDR2 sequences are SGHRS and YFSETQ. The CDR3 contains 14 residues. Trimming cost V 4 bases and J 3 bases, with 10 bases left between them. CDR3 sequence: CASSARRDTGELFF. The CDR3 nucleotides are TGCGCCAGCAGCGCACGTCGGGACACCGGGGAGCTGTTTTTT.

This chain connects TRBV25-1 to TRBJ1-6, with a weak D call TRBD1 (5 bases). The germline gives CDR1 MGHDK, CDR2 SYGVNS. The V and J ends lost 7 bases and 7 bases respectively, with 11 bases between them. The CDR3 contains 13 residues. The CDR3 DNA reads as TGTGCCAGCAAGGGGACTGGGAATTCACCCCTCCACTTT. Its protein product is CASKGTGNSPLHF.

This chain links TRBV11-2 with TRBJ2-3; tentative D call: TRBD2 (5 bases). Germline V gives CDR1 SGHAT, CDR2 FQNNGV. The CDR3 sequence is 15 residues long. Trimming took off 1 base at V and 3 bases at J, with 11 bases between the two ends. DNA for the CDR3: TGTGCCAGCAGCTTAGGTGGCGGGTTTACAGATACGCAGTATTTT. This sequence encodes CASSLGGGFTDTQYF.

This chain joins TRBV25-1 and TRBJ2-5, with 7 bases matching TRBD2. V gave up 5 bases and J gave up 2 bases; unmatched junction bases: 2. CDR1 is MGHDK, CDR2 SYGVNS, per germline. The CDR3 totals 13 residues. The CDR3 DNA reads as TGTGCCAGCAGTTCAGCGGGACAAGAGACCCAGTACTTC. Encoded protein: CASSSAGQETQYF.

The count of this clone is one. The junction does not match germline at one end; this may be a read error. The V gene is TRBV11-2, the J gene TRBJ2-7; 9 nucleotides agree with TRBD1. Per germline, CDR1 SGHAT and CDR2 FQNNGV. The CDR3 has 15 amino acids. CDR3 residues: CASSYWDRDSNEQYF. CDR3 sequence (DNA): TGTGCCAGCAGCTACTGGGACAGGGACTCCAACGAGCAGTACTTC.

CDR3 amino acids: CASSSYGTGNTEAFF. The CDR3, as DNA: TGCGCCAGCAGCTCCTACGGGACAGGGAACACTGAAGCTTTCTTT. The V gene is TRBV5-1, the J gene TRBJ1-1; 8 bases match TRBD1. CDR3 length equals 15 residues. Germline values: CDR1 SGHRS, CDR2 YFSETQ. V dropped 3 bases and J dropped 1; count of bases not matched to a gene: 5.